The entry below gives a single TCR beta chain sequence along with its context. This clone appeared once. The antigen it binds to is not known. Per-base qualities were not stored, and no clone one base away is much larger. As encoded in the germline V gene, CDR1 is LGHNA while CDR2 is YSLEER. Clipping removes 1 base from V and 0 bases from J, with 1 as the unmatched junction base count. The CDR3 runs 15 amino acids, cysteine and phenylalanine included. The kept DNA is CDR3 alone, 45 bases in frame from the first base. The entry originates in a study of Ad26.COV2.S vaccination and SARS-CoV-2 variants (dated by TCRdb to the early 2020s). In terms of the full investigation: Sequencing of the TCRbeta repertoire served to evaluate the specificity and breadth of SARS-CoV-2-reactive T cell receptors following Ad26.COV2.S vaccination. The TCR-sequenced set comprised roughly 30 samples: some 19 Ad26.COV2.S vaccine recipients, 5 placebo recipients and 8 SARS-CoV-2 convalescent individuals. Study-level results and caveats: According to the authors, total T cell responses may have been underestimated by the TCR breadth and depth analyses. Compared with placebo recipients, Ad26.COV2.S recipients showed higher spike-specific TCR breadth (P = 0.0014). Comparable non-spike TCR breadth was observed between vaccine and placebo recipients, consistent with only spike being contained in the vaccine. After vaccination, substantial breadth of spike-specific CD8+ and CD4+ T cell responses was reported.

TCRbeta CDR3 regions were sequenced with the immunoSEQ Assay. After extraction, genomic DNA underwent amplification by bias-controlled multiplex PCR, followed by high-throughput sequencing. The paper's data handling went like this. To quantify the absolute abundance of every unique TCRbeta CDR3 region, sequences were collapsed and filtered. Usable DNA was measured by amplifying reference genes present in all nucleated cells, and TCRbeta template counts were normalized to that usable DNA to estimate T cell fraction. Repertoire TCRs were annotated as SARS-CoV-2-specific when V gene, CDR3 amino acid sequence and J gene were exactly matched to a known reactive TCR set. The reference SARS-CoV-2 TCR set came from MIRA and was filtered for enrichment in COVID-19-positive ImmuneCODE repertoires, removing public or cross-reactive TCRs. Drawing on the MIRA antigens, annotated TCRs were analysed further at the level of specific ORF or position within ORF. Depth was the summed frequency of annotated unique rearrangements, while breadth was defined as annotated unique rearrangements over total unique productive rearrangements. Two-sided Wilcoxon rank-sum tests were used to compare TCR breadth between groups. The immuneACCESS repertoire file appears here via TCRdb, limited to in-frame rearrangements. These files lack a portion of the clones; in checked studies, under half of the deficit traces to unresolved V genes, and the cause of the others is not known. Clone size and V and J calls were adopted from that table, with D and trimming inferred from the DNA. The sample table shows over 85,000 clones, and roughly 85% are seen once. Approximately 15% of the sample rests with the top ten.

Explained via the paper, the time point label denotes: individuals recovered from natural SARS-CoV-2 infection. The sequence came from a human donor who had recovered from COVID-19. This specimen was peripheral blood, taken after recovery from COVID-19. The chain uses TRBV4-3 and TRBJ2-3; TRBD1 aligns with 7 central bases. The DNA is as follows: TGCGCCAGCAGCCAAGGACAGGGAAGCACAGATACGCAGTATTTT. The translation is CASSQGQGSTDTQYF.